Detailed here is one T cell receptor (beta chain). No cognate antigen has been identified for it. Base quality data are lacking; no much larger clone is found one base away. The entry originates in a study of PD-1 blockade in classical Hodgkin lymphoma (dated by TCRdb to about 2020). Context from the whole study: Nivolumab dosing was 3 mg/kg intravenously every 2 weeks, continuing until either disease progression or unacceptable toxicity. To define a peripheral blood immune signature of response to PD-1 blockade in classical Hodgkin lymphoma, the study combined TCR beta sequencing with CyTOF. Study-wide findings and limitations: Only a single clinical trial cohort was studied, and what caused the repertoire differences, possibly disease activity or prior therapy, remained undefined. Diversity was lower in patients who began nivolumab less than 1 year after ASCT, so these patients were left out of later analyses to avoid confounding by immune reconstitution. Baseline diversity similar to that of newly diagnosed patients was observed in trial patients achieving complete response, whereas significantly lower diversity was observed in partial responders and progressors. A significant rise by C4D1 was seen in CD4+ but not CD8+ TCR diversity (p=0.0027 vs p=0.16), with the rise being most apparent in complete responders (p=0.02). Newly diagnosed patients were reported to have lower baseline TCR diversity than healthy donors, and relapsed/refractory patients were reported to have lower baseline TCR diversity still.

According to the study, the label for this sample's time point signals: cycle 2 day 1 (C2D1) of nivolumab. Relapse after autologous stem cell transplantation had occurred in all trial patients, and cohorts A, B and C were distinguished by prior brentuximab vedotin exposure. The trial cohort was composed of roughly 60 patients with relapsed/refractory classical Hodgkin lymphoma, for whom complete response, partial response or progressive disease was recorded as best overall response. Single-agent nivolumab was administered to trial patients in the multi-cohort phase II CheckMate 205 trial. Best overall response was determined by an independent review committee according to the 2007 International Working Group response criteria. Trial PBMCs were collected immediately before nivolumab initiation (C1D1) and during therapy at cycle 2 day 1 and cycle 4 day 1. After peripheral blood was drawn into 8 mL Vacutainer Cell Preparation Tubes, PBMCs were isolated by centrifugation and then cryopreserved.

CDR1 ENHRY and CDR2 SYGVKD are derived from the germline V gene. The CDR3 has 14 amino acids, counting the end cysteine and phenylalanine. Of all the DNA, just the CDR3 is kept, 42 bases in frame from base 1. V loses 7 bases, J loses 2 bases, and the germline ends lie 13 bases apart. Genomic DNA was isolated using the Qiagen DNeasy kit from unsorted PBMCs as well as from negatively selected CD4+ and CD8+ fractions. Using primers that anneal to V and J segments, immunoSEQ multiplex PCR amplified the TCR beta CDR3 regions. Amplification bias was minimized using a synthetic immune receptor repertoire, and residual bias was removed computationally after sequencing. The source study handled its data this way. Repertoire diversity was quantified as the Shannon entropy index using custom Python scripts. Unsorted, CD4+ and CD8+ repertoires were examined separately, except in combined analyses, for which CD4+ and CD8+ sequences were merged in silico. Clonal expansion was defined as a frequency increase of at least 2-fold after treatment compared with C1D1, and clones undetected at baseline were assigned a pseudocount of 0.5. Clones with 0 or 1 copy at C1D1 were classified as singleton clones, and clones with 2 or more copies were classified as non-singleton clones. Clones expanded in unsorted samples were labelled as CD4+, CD8+ or unknown by matching protein sequences in sorted samples from the same patient. Diversity changes from C1D1 to C4D1 were tested in paired samples using Wilcoxon tests. The table was pulled from immuneACCESS by TCRdb, which kept in-frame rearrangements only. Such tables lose some clones; where checked, under half of the loss comes from unresolved V genes, and the rest has no known cause. From that table come the V and J calls and clone size; the DNA was used to work out D and trimming. The sample yields about 39,000 clones; roughly three quarters were counted once. The top ten clones comprise 11% to 15% of the sample.

This sequence uses TRBV10-3 and TRBJ2-3, and the D gene may be TRBD1, 5 bases matching. This clonotype was sampled from a human donor with classical Hodgkin lymphoma. Sequencing used peripheral blood mononuclear cells (PBMCs), obtained before the second cycle of nivolumab. The CDR3 corresponds to CAIKGRVPTDTQYF. The nucleotide sequence reads as follows: TGTGCCATCAAGGGCAGGGTGCCCACAGATACGCAGTATTTT.